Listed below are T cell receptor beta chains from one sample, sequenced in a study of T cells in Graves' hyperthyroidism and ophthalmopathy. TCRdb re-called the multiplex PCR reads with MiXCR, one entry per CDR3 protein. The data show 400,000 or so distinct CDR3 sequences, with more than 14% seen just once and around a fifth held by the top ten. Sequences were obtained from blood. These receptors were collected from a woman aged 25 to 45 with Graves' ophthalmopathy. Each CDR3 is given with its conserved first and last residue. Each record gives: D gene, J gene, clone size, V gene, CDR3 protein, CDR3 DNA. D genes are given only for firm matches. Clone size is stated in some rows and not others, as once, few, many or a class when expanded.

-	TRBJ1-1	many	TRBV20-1	CSASIPMEAFF	TGCAGTGCAAGCATCCCCATGGAAGCTTTCTTT
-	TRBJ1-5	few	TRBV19	CASSQTNQPQHF	TGTGCCAGTAGTCAAACGAATCAGCCCCAGCATTTT
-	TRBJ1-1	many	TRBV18	CASSPDGGAPFF	TGTGCCAGCTCACCGGATGGGGGGGCGCCGTTCTTT
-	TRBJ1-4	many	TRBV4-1	CASSQEGTNEKLFF	TGCGCCAGCAGCCAAGAGGGTACTAATGAAAAACTGTTTTTT
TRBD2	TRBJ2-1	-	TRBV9	CASSVGGVAGARDNEQFF	TGTGCCAGCAGCGTAGGGGGTGTAGCGGGGGCCAGGGACAATGAGCAGTTCTTC
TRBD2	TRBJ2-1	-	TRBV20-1	CSAKGGSGGAYNEQFF	TGCAGTGCCAAGGGGGGTAGCGGGGGGGCCTACAATGAGCAGTTCTTC
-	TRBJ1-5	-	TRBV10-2	CASSRDVNQPQHF	TGCGCCAGCAGTCGGGACGTAAATCAGCCCCAGCATTTT
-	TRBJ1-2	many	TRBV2	CASSEAPEETLRLSNYGYTF	TGTGCCAGCAGTGAAGCGCCGGAGGAGACTCTCCGACTATCTAACTATGGCTACACCTTC
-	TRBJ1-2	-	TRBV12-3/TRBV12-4	CASITTGEGNYGYTF	TGTGCCAGCATTACAACGGGGGAGGGAAACTATGGCTACACCTTC
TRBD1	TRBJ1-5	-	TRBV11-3	CASSGRDSLEPQHF	TGTGCCAGCAGCGGCCGGGACAGTCTGGAGCCCCAGCATTTT
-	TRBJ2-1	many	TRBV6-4	CASSAGGVLPRSYNEQFF	TGTGCCAGCAGTGCCGGTGGGGTGCTGCCTCGCTCCTACAATGAGCAGTTCTTC
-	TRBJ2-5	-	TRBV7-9	CASSWGQETQYF	TGTGCCAGCAGCTGGGGTCAAGAGACCCAGTACTTC
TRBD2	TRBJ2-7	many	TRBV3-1	CASSSGALSEQYF	TGTGCCAGCTCTAGCGGGGCCCTTAGTGAGCAGTACTTC
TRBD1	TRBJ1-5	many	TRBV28	CASSPIPPGQTSQPQHF	TGTGCCAGCAGTCCAATCCCTCCGGGACAGACCAGTCAGCCCCAGCATTTT
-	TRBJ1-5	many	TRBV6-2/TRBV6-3	CASSGHPSSNQPQHF	TGTGCCAGCAGTGGGCACCCGTCGAGCAATCAGCCCCAGCATTTT
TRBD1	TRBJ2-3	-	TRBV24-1	CATSDFPPTGGPDTQYF	TGTGCCACCAGTGATTTCCCTCCCACAGGGGGCCCAGATACGCAGTATTTT
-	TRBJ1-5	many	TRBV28	CASRPEFSNQPQHF	TGTGCCAGCAGACCTGAGTTTAGCAATCAGCCCCAGCATTTT
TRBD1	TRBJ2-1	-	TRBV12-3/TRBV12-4	CASSYTGVGNEQFF	TGTGCCAGCAGTTATACAGGGGTTGGCAATGAGCAGTTCTTC
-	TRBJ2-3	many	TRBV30	CAWGKRGTQYF	TGTGCCTGGGGGAAACGGGGTACGCAGTATTTT
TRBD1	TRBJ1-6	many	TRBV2	CASSRLGTGGYNSPLHF	TGTGCCAGCAGTCGGCTTGGGACAGGGGGCTATAATTCACCCCTCCACTTT
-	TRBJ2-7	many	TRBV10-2	CASSHSTYEQYF	TGCGCCAGCAGTCACTCTACCTACGAGCAGTACTTC
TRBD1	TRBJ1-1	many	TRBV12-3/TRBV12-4	CASSLEQGELAFF	TGTGCCAGCAGTTTGGAACAGGGGGAGTTGGCTTTCTTT
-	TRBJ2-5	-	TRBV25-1	CASSGFVGKETQYF	TGTGCCAGCAGTGGTTTCGTGGGAAAGGAGACCCAGTACTTC
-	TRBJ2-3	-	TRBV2	CASRPAAGITDTQYF	TGTGCCAGCAGACCCGCGGCAGGGATCACAGATACGCAGTATTTT
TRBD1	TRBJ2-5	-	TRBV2	CASRAGGSETQYF	TGTGCCAGCAGGGCAGGGGGCTCCGAGACCCAGTACTTC
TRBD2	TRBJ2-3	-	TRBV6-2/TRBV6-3	CASIPGLASDTQYF	TGTGCCAGCATCCCGGGACTAGCGTCAGATACGCAGTATTTT
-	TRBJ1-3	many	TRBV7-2	CASSLSLITGDLGNTIYF	TGTGCCAGCAGCTTATCACTCATAACAGGAGACCTTGGAAACACCATATATTTT
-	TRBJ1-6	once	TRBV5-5	CASSLPGARDSPLHF	TGTGCCAGCAGCTTGCCAGGGGCGCGGGATTCACCCCTCCACTTT
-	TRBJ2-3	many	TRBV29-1	CSVARDSTDTQYF	TGCAGCGTTGCCCGGGACAGCACAGATACGCAGTATTTT
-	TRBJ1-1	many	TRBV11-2	CASQLNGVIAEAFF	TGTGCCAGCCAGCTGAATGGAGTCATTGCTGAAGCTTTCTTT
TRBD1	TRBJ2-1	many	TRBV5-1	CASTPQGAVVSEQFF	TGCGCCAGTACACCGCAGGGGGCCGTGGTAAGTGAGCAGTTCTTC
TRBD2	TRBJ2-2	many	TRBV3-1	CASSQTSPTTGELFF	TGTGCCAGCAGCCAGACTAGCCCGACCACCGGGGAGCTGTTTTTT
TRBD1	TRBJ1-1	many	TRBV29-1	CSARRDRTNTEAFF	TGCAGCGCTCGACGGGACAGGACTAACACTGAAGCTTTCTTT
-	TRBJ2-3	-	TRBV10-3	CAILTGTDTQYF	TGTGCCATCCTAACTGGCACAGATACGCAGTATTTT
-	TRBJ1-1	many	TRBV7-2	CASSLWGPNTEAFF	TGTGCCAGCAGCTTATGGGGTCCGAACACTGAAGCTTTCTTT
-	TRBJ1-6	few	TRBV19	CASSLRQDEWSPLHF	TGTGCCAGTAGTCTCCGACAGGATGAATGGTCACCCCTCCACTTT
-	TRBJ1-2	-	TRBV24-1	CATSDSQGTDYYGYTF	TGTGCCACCAGTGATTCCCAAGGGACTGACTACTATGGCTACACCTTC
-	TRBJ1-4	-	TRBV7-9	CASSLVPLNEKLFF	TGTGCCAGCAGCTTGGTTCCTCTTAATGAAAAACTGTTTTTT
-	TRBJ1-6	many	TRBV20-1	CSAQTSPLYNSPLHF	TGCAGTGCCCAGACCTCCCCATTATATAATTCACCCCTCCACTTT
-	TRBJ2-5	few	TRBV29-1	CSVAVSQETQYF	TGCAGCGTTGCTGTCAGCCAAGAGACCCAGTACTTC
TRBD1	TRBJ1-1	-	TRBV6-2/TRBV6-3	CASSKQGAGAEAFF	TGTGCCAGCAGTAAACAGGGGGCGGGGGCTGAAGCTTTCTTT
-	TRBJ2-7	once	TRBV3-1	CASSQASQDSYEQYF	TGTGCCAGCAGCCAAGCATCCCAGGACAGCTACGAGCAGTACTTC
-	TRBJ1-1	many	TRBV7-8	CASSPVGGGIMNTEAFF	TGTGCCAGCAGCCCGGTAGGGGGAGGAATTATGAACACTGAAGCTTTCTTT
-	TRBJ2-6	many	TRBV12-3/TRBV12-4	CASSQLHRRGYYSGANVLTF	TGTGCCAGCAGCCAACTTCATCGGAGGGGATACTACTCTGGGGCCAACGTCCTGACTTTC
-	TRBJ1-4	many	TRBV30	CALNRDTPGVEKLFF	TGTGCCTTAAACCGGGACACCCCCGGGGTGGAAAAACTGTTTTTT
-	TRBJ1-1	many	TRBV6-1	CASSELRTNTEAFF	TGTGCCAGCAGTGAGCTACGGACGAACACTGAAGCTTTCTTT
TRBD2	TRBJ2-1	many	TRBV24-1	CATSDKKGLAGGRYNEQFF	TGTGCCACCAGTGATAAGAAAGGACTAGCGGGGGGGCGCTACAATGAGCAGTTCTTC
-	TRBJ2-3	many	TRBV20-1	CSGENTDTQYF	TGCAGTGGGGAGAACACAGATACGCAGTATTTT
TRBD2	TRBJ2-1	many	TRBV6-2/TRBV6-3	CASRPVGTRWNEQFF	TGTGCCAGCAGGCCCGTCGGGACTAGATGGAATGAGCAGTTCTTC
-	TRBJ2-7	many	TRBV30	CAWRDGPYEQYF	TGTGCCTGGAGGGACGGACCCTACGAGCAGTACTTC
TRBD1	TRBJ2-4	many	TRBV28	CASSNWTGGVKNIQYF	TGTGCCAGCAGTAACTGGACAGGGGGGGTCAAAAACATTCAGTACTTC
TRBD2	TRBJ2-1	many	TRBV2	CANRLAGVNEQFF	TGTGCTAACCGACTAGCGGGGGTTAATGAGCAGTTCTTC
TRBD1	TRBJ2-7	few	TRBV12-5	CASCRDSHTYKQYF	TGTGCTAGCTGCCGGGACAGTCACACCTACAAGCAGTACTTC
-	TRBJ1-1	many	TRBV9	CASSEKGGTEAFF	TGTGCCAGCAGCGAGAAGGGGGGCACTGAAGCTTTCTTT
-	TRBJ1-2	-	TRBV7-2	CASSLGQNYGHTF	TGTGCCAGCAGCTTAGGACAGAACTATGGCCACACCTTC